Below, 5 T cell receptor beta chains from the same sample are listed, as sequenced in a study of T cells in Graves' hyperthyroidism and ophthalmopathy. TCR beta CDR3 regions were amplified from RNA. Initially, a first-round RT-PCR of the TCR CDR3 employed the HTBI primer set. MiXCR, applied by TCRdb to the multiplex PCR reads, yields one record per CDR3 protein. This table holds fewer than 750,000 distinct CDR3 sequences, about 15% found once. Sequencing was carried out using blood. These receptors were collected from a woman aged 45-60 years with Graves' ophthalmopathy.

About this clonotype itself: A clone one base away is much larger, so this may be a read error. In this CDR3 the conserved last residue, phenylalanine or tryptophan, is missing, so a read error is likely. The chain uses TRBV28 and TRBJ2-3, with 9 bases matching TRBD2. CDR3 length: 16 residues. V trimming: 6 bases; J trimming: 1 base; junction bases outside the gene matches: 8. Germline V gene data show CDR1 as MDHEN and CDR2 as SYDVKM. CDR3 in DNA: TGTGCCAGCAGCGCCCCGACTAGCGGAGGCACAGATACGCAGTATATT. It specifies CASSAPTSGGTDTQYI.

In its sample, this clonotype was seen a few times. V is TRBV28 and J is TRBJ1-4; possibly TRBD1 for D (6 bases). CDR1 is MDHEN, CDR2 SYDVKM, per germline. Trimming removed 1 base at V and 7 bases at J, with 13 bases between. CDR3 size: 15 residues. The CDR3 DNA is TGTGCCAGCAGTTTATTACAGGGTGGGGGTGAAAAACTGTTTTTT. This gives the protein CASSLLQGGGEKLFF.

In its sample, this clonotype was seen once. The rearrangement uses TRBV19 and TRBJ2-1; D not resolved. Germline loops: CDR1 LNHDA, CDR2 SQIVND (reference sequence). The germline V and J ends were trimmed by 7 bases and 6 bases, with 13 bases remaining between them. CDR3 size: 13 residues. The chain's CDR3 is CASMVYPTNEQFF. The CDR3 bases are TGTGCCAGTATGGTTTACCCCACCAATGAGCAGTTCTTC. Supplemented by reference TRBV19 and TRBJ2-1, the full variable domain reads DGGITQSPKYLFRKEGQNVTLSCEQNLNHDAMYWYRQDPGQGLRLIYYSQIVNDFQKGDIAEGYSVSREKKESFPLTVTSAQKNPTAFYLCASMVYPTNEQFFGPGTRLTVL.

The rearrangement joins TRBV7-6 to TRBJ1-3; TRBD1 matches at 8 bases. This CDR3 is 13 amino acids long. Trimming at V came to 7 bases and at J to 7 bases, leaving 6 bases not matched to a gene. The germline V gene has CDR1 SGHVS and CDR2 FNYEAQ. The DNA of the CDR3 is TGTGCCAGCATGCCAGGGGGCGAGAACACCATATATTTT. Translated: CASMPGGENTIYF.

This clonotype showed up just a few times. J is TRBJ2-7 and V is TRBV20-1; 9 nucleotides match TRBD1. Germline CDR1 reads DFQATT; CDR2 reads SNEGSKA (reference sequence). This CDR3 is built from 13 residues. V lost 5 bases and J lost 5; bases outside the gene matches: 7. CDR3 in DNA: TGCAGTGCTTACTACAGGGGGCAGAACGAGCAGTACTTC. Protein: CSAYYRGQNEQYF.